A single sample is the source of the 21 T cell receptor beta chains below, sequenced in a study of human T cells and chemical hapten exposure. TCRdb processed the RACE reads anew with MiXCR; each CDR3 protein has one entry. This repertoire shows tens of thousands of distinct CDR3 sequences, 11% found once; its top ten account for about 1.4%. This sample's time point: patch test 2, 6 weeks after DPC sensitization. Treatment described: therapeutic diphenylcyclopropenone sensitization with weekly scalp DPC. The sample was whole blood, taken in connection with sensitization to the hapten diphenylcyclopropenone (DPC). These receptors were obtained from a man aged 18 to 30 with alopecia areata. Some clones in this sample may be carry-over from other donors' samples.

This chain links TRBV7-9 with TRBJ1-1; D not resolved. V was shortened by 5 bases and J by 0 bases, with 10 bases between the two germline ends. CDR3 size: 14 residues. Germline V gene data show CDR1 as SEHNR and CDR2 as FQNEAQ (reference sequence). The CDR3 is CASSPHGMNTEAFF. CDR3 in DNA: TGTGCCAGCAGCCCCCACGGGATGAACACTGAAGCTTTCTTT.

This clonotype was counted at least ten times. This sequence joins TRBV28 and TRBJ2-5; 7 nucleotides align to TRBD1. CDR1 and CDR2 (germline): MDHEN, SYDVKM. The CDR3 is 15 amino acids. V dropped 6 bases and J dropped 1; count of bases not matched to a gene: 8. In nucleotides, the CDR3 is TGTGCCAGCAGCGCCCAAGGGACAGCCCAAGAGACCCAGTACTTC. This encodes CASSAQGTAQETQYF.

The rearrangement uses TRBV27 and TRBJ2-7, with 8 bases lining up with TRBD1. Germline assignment: CDR1 MNHEY and CDR2 SMNVEV (reference sequence). The CDR3 has 14 amino acids. The trim removed 5 bases at V and 3 bases at J, leaving 6 bases unmatched. The CDR3 bases are TGTGCCAGCAGTCTTGGGACAGGATACTACGAGCAGTACTTC. Its translation: CASSLGTGYYEQYF.

The table lists this clonotype with a few counts. The chain recombines TRBV7-2 with TRBJ2-4; no reliable D call. In germline, CDR1 is SGHTA, CDR2 FQGNSA. This CDR3 is built from 19 residues. V was cut by 1 base and J by 1 base, with 20 bases left in between. In nucleotides, the CDR3 is TGTGCCAGCAGCTTAGGCGGCCGACATATGAGGATGGCCAAAAACATTCAGTACTTC. Its translation is CASSLGGRHMRMAKNIQYF.

This clonotype showed up just a few times. V usage is TRBV7-6 and J usage is TRBJ1-1; D might be TRBD1 (6 bases). Germline V CDR1 and CDR2: SGHVS, FNYEAQ. Trimming pared 5 bases from V and 7 bases from J, leaving 17 bases between. The CDR3 extends over 14 amino acids. The CDR3 spells CASSLSGTTYEAFF. CDR3 nucleotide sequence: TGTGCCAGCAGCCTGTCCGGGACAACTTATGAAGCTTTCTTT.

At least ten counts were recorded for this clonotype. The V and J genes are TRBV7-2 and TRBJ2-2; TRBD2 aligns across 7 bases. The V gene's germline CDR1 is SGHTA and CDR2 FQGNSA. Trimming took 1 base from V and 3 from J; bases not matched to a gene: 5. The CDR3 extends over 16 amino acids. The CDR3: CASSLGREGYTGELFF. The CDR3 DNA is TGTGCCAGCAGCTTAGGGAGGGAGGGGTACACCGGGGAGCTGTTTTTT. The full variable domain, its missing parts supplied by reference TRBV7-2 and TRBJ2-2, is GAGVSQSPSNKVTEKGKDVELRCDPISGHTALYWYRQSLGQGLEFLIYFQGNSAPDKSGLPSDRFSAERTGGSVSTLTIQRTQQEDSAVYLCASSLGREGYTGELFFGEGSRLTVL.

V and J are TRBV14 and TRBJ1-1, with 7 nucleotides matching TRBD1. V was pared by 6 bases and J by 3 bases, with 13 bases of the junction left unmatched. Germline V gene data show CDR1 as SGHDN and CDR2 as FVKESK. The CDR3 length is 16 residues. The CDR3 DNA reads TGTGCCAGCAGTTCGACAGGGTCCATTTCGCACACTGAAGCTTTCTTT. Its translation is CASSSTGSISHTEAFF.

This clonotype was detected a few times. The gene calls are TRBV7-2 and TRBJ1-4; unclear D gene. The CDR3 is 16 amino acids. The germline V gene encodes CDR1 SGHTA and CDR2 FQGNSA. The V and J ends lost 1 base and 0 bases respectively, with 9 bases between them. The CDR3 sequence: CASSLDWEATNEKLFF. The CDR3 bases are TGTGCCAGCAGCTTAGACTGGGAAGCAACTAATGAAAAACTGTTTTTT.

This clonotype was seen more than once but under ten times. The chain recombines TRBV13 with TRBJ1-1; D is unresolved. Trimming pared 5 bases from V and 2 bases from J, leaving 12 bases between. The CDR3 consists of 14 residues. The germline CDR1 and CDR2 sequences are PRHDT and FYEKMQ (reference sequence). CDR3 in DNA: TGTGCCAGCAGCCCGCGTTTCCGAAACACTGAAGCTTTCTTT. Protein sequence: CASSPRFRNTEAFF.

This chain connects TRBV15 to TRBJ1-1; D gene uncertain. This CDR3 region has 14 residues. V was shortened by 1 base and J by 3 bases, with 9 bases between the two germline ends. Germline values: CDR1 LNHNV, CDR2 YYDKDF (reference sequence). CDR3 sequence: CATSRVGVDTEAFF. The CDR3 DNA reads as TGTGCCACCAGCAGAGTCGGGGTGGACACTGAAGCTTTCTTT. Full variable domain (outside the CDR3, taken from reference TRBV15 and TRBJ1-1): DAMVIQNPRYQVTQFGKPVTLSCSQTLNHNVMYWYQQKSSQAPKLLFHYYDKDFNNEADTPDNFQSRRPNTSFCFLDIRSPGLGDTAMYLCATSRVGVDTEAFFGQGTRLTVV.

This chain connects TRBV6-2 or TRBV6-3 to TRBJ2-6; no clear D. The germline V and J ends were trimmed by 3 bases and 0 bases, with 3 bases remaining between them. The CDR3 loop spans 14 amino acids. Germline V lookup: CDR1 MNHEY, CDR2 SVGEGT. This chain's CDR3 is CASSYDSGANVLTF. CDR3 DNA: TGTGCCAGCAGTTATGACTCTGGGGCCAACGTCCTGACTTTC.

This clonotype was observed a few times. The chain uses TRBV20-1 and TRBJ2-2; TRBD2 aligns across 7 bases. CDR1 is DFQATT and CDR2 is SNEGSKA in the germline V gene (reference sequence). Unmatched junction bases numbered 8, after V lost 1 base and J lost 3 bases. The CDR3 is 16 amino acids. CDR3 amino acids: CSARGRGLADTGELFF. The CDR3, as DNA: TGCAGTGCTAGAGGCCGGGGCCTAGCGGACACCGGGGAGCTGTTTTTT.

The chain links TRBV6-4 to TRBJ1-6; 7 bases agree with TRBD1. The CDR3 covers 13 residues. Germline CDR1 reads MRHNA; CDR2 reads SNTAGT. V shed 7 bases, J shed 9 bases, and the junction held 6 bases outside the gene matches. CDR3 in amino acids: CASKGGEGSPLHF. The CDR3 nucleotides read TGTGCCAGCAAAGGGGGCGAAGGTTCACCCCTCCACTTT.

The V and J genes are TRBV28 and TRBJ2-1; unclear D gene. V was trimmed by 5 bases and J by 7 bases, leaving 9 bases between them. The CDR3 extends over 12 amino acids. The germline gives CDR1 MDHEN, CDR2 SYDVKM. The CDR3 reads CASSAFGNEQFF. The CDR3 DNA is TGTGCCAGCAGTGCTTTTGGGAATGAGCAGTTCTTC.

This clonotype was seen ten or more times. The V call is TRBV20-1, the J call TRBJ1-1; the D gene is possibly TRBD1 (5 bases). Germline V gives CDR1 DFQATT, CDR2 SNEGSKA (reference sequence). This CDR3 has 14 amino acids. V dropped 4 bases and J dropped 1 base, with 13 bases sitting between them. CDR3 region: CSAKHNTGNTEAFF. The CDR3, as DNA: TGCAGTGCTAAGCACAACACAGGGAACACTGAAGCTTTCTTT.

This clonotype was counted ten times or more. V is TRBV7-8 and J is TRBJ1-5, with TRBD1 matching 7 bases. Germline loops: CDR1 SGHVS, CDR2 FQNEAQ. The CDR3 runs to 16 residues. Losses at the gene ends were 0 bases for V and 4 bases for J; bases not matched to a gene: 6. The CDR3 nucleotides read TGTGCCAGCAGCTTAGCAAGAGGGGGCAGGAATCAGCCCCAGCATTTT. Residues: CASSLARGGRNQPQHF.

The chain recombines TRBV18 with TRBJ1-5; TRBD1 is a possible D gene (6 bases). Germline assignment: CDR1 KGHSH and CDR2 LQKENI. This CDR3 region has 19 residues. Trimming cost V 1 base and J 0 bases, with 19 bases left between them. The CDR3 sequence is CASSPRRRTETNSNQPQHF. The CDR3 region has the DNA TGTGCCAGCTCACCACGGCGTAGGACAGAAACAAATAGCAATCAGCCCCAGCATTTT. Full variable domain (rest looked up from reference TRBV18 and TRBJ1-5): NAGVMQNPRHLVRRRGQEARLRCSPMKGHSHVYWYRQLPEEGLKFMVYLQKENIIDESGMPKERFSAEFPKEGPSILRIQQVVRGDSAAYFCASSPRRRTETNSNQPQHFGDGTRLSIL.

V and J are TRBV28 and TRBJ1-5, with 7 bases lining up with TRBD1. J gave up 5 bases and V 7 bases, and 2 bases lay outside the gene matches. CDR3 length equals 12 residues. CDR1 is MDHEN and CDR2 is SYDVKM in the germline V gene. CDR3 sequence: CASTDRDQPQHF. The DNA for the CDR3 is TGTGCCAGCACCGACAGGGATCAGCCCCAGCATTTT. Filled out from reference TRBV28 and TRBJ1-5, the complete variable domain reads DVKVTQSSRYLVKRTGEKVFLECVQDMDHENMFWYRQDPGLGLRLIYFSYDVKMKEKGDIPEGYSVSREKKERFSLILESASTNQTSMYLCASTDRDQPQHFGDGTRLSIL.

This chain uses TRBV11-3 with TRBJ1-1; D not certain. Germline values: CDR1 SGHNT, CDR2 YENEEA. Trimming shortened V by 5 bases and J by 1 base, and 5 bases separated the two germline ends. This CDR3 comprises 12 residues. The CDR3 spells CASSRSNTEAFF. The DNA for the CDR3 is TGTGCCAGCAGCCGATCGAACACTGAAGCTTTCTTT.

This clonotype was seen repeatedly, ten times or more. This chain joins TRBV12-3 or TRBV12-4 and TRBJ2-3; maybe TRBD1 (5 bases). With 2 bases removed from V and 9 bases from J, the gap between germline ends came to 12 bases. The CDR3 has 13 amino acids. The CDR3 DNA reads TGTGCCAGCAGTTTAAGCCCGGACAAGACGCAGTATTTT. It specifies CASSLSPDKTQYF.

This clonotype was seen more than once but under ten times. The chain employs TRBV5-6 and TRBJ2-1; no firm D call. CDR3 length equals 15 residues. Germline V gene data show CDR1 as SGHDT and CDR2 as YYEEEE. V lost 0 bases to trimming and J lost 4 bases, with 11 bases between them. The CDR3 loop reads CASSLGPAWYNEQFF. The CDR3 DNA reads TGTGCCAGCAGCTTGGGGCCAGCCTGGTACAATGAGCAGTTCTTC.